This TCR beta chain was sequenced during a study of cytomegalovirus exposure and HLA in healthy donors. Study-wide results and caveats: Across HLA loci, a later analysis found differing TCR association rates, with DRB1 most and HLA-C fewest. Reportedly, cytomegalovirus status was diagnosed with high sensitivity and specificity. Later on, an analysis tied 18,000 or so TCR beta sequences to HLA alleles at 0.05 false discovery rate.

This clone has a handful of counts. Its antigen remains unknown. With V trimmed by 5 bases and J by 12 bases, 15 bases remained unmatched. The CDR3 totals 15 residues. Germline V gene sequence: CDR1 SGHRS, CDR2 YFSETQ. Primers for the PCR totalled 60 Vbeta and 13 Jbeta. Using immunoSEQ multiplex PCR, the repertoire was profiled, and TCRdb retains in-frame clones only, with some absent. The data contain approximately 160,000 clones, about 64% of them singletons. This receptor was taken from a man aged 50 to 59 in good health and CMV-seronegative. The gene calls are TRBV5-1 and TRBJ1-2; 11 bases fit TRBD1. Sequenced sample: PBMCs. In nucleotides, the CDR3 is TGCGCCAGCAGTAAAACTTCAGGGACAGGGGGAGGCCACACCTTC. It specifies CASSKTSGTGGGHTF.